This is a list of T cell receptor beta chains from one sample in a study of PD-1 blockade in classical Hodgkin lymphoma. TCRdb's copy holds only in-frame clones and misses some; the assay was immunoSEQ multiplex PCR. The sample contains 64,000 or so clones, less than 95% of which appear only once. The sequencing here drew on peripheral blood mononuclear cells (PBMCs), taken before the fourth cycle of nivolumab. Source of these receptors: a human donor with classical Hodgkin lymphoma. Both conserved end residues are trimmed from each CDR3. The order of the fields is V gene, CDR3 protein.

v_gene: TRBV18; CDR3aa: ASSPDGHNYGYT
v_gene: TRBV2; CDR3aa: ASSLWSREPYEQY
v_gene: TRBV5-6; CDR3aa: ASSLVTGAEKLF
v_gene: TRBV5-6; CDR3aa: ASSPGGSYEQY
v_gene: TRBV19; CDR3aa: ASSIRRDRRFEQY
v_gene: TRBV30; CDR3aa: AWSVPGVVNTEAF
v_gene: TRBV6-6; CDR3aa: ASRDGTAVDYT
v_gene: TRBV6-5; CDR3aa: ASSEGLEAYEQY
v_gene: TRBV4-1; CDR3aa: ASSQVGRNRDTPLH
v_gene: TRBV18; CDR3aa: ASSPLSGTRNTEAF
v_gene: TRBV7-9; CDR3aa: ASRKSGISEKLF
v_gene: TRBV18; CDR3aa: ASSPADTQETQY
v_gene: TRBV6-4; CDR3aa: ASSDSLFTEAF
v_gene: TRBV2; CDR3aa: ASLPGLFLGSDTEAF
v_gene: TRBV4-1; CDR3aa: ASSQDNILGTTEAF
v_gene: TRBV4-1; CDR3aa: ASSQHAGGGAVDTQY
v_gene: TRBV5-4; CDR3aa: ASSSAGTAQETQY
v_gene: TRBV18; CDR3aa: ASSLDQTDTEAF
v_gene: TRBV7-9; CDR3aa: ASSFLTGPNEKLF
v_gene: TRBV12-5; CDR3aa: ASGLTNGRGPLPVDGYT
v_gene: TRBV5-8; CDR3aa: ASSFGTSGGSETQY
v_gene: TRBV6-6; CDR3aa: ASSYTGGSYEQY
v_gene: TRBV7-2; CDR3aa: ASQTSGVNEQY
v_gene: TRBV28; CDR3aa: ASRGGGGETQY
v_gene: TRBV5-6; CDR3aa: ASSLAPSAEAF
v_gene: TRBV5-1; CDR3aa: ASGDYDDYGYT
v_gene: TRBV5-4; CDR3aa: ASSLAPDTQY
v_gene: TRBV7-9; CDR3aa: ASSGTTPSHEQY
v_gene: TRBV5-1; CDR3aa: ASRQGPKGYT
v_gene: TRBV2; CDR3aa: ASSELSSGDTQY
v_gene: TRBV5-4; CDR3aa: ASSGDQGDDYGYT
v_gene: TRBV5-4; CDR3aa: ASSRTGIQETQY
v_gene: TRBV13; CDR3aa: ASSSRAGFGKETQY
v_gene: TRBV18; CDR3aa: ASSRSPPGGEKLF
v_gene: TRBV7-8; CDR3aa: ASSLVANEQF
v_gene: TRBV2; CDR3aa: ASSAQGQGETQY
v_gene: TRBV28; CDR3aa: ASRFQANTGELF
v_gene: TRBV18; CDR3aa: ASSRRESTDTQY
v_gene: TRBV6-5; CDR3aa: ASSLSNTGELF
v_gene: TRBV27; CDR3aa: ASSSETPPGFNSPLH
v_gene: TRBV11-2; CDR3aa: ASSWGGYNEQF
v_gene: TRBV5-1; CDR3aa: ASRVLAGASTDTQY
v_gene: TRBV19; CDR3aa: ASSIAGRGLTEAF
v_gene: TRBV2; CDR3aa: ASRTGELF
v_gene: TRBV7-9; CDR3aa: ASSPRTGAGYGYT
v_gene: TRBV10-1; CDR3aa: ASRDLTGNTEAF
v_gene: TRBV30; CDR3aa: AWTGQENQPQH
v_gene: TRBV23-1; CDR3aa: ASSHSISVEGDRYNEQF
v_gene: TRBV15; CDR3aa: ATSRDRGATLGYT
v_gene: TRBV19; CDR3aa: ASSPAGGYGYT
v_gene: TRBV7-8; CDR3aa: ASGTDRVVPEAF
v_gene: TRBV6-1; CDR3aa: ASSPEGGLNQPQH
v_gene: TRBV5-1; CDR3aa: ASSPGETQY
v_gene: TRBV2; CDR3aa: ASSPSNEQF
v_gene: TRBV9; CDR3aa: ASSARDIRNTGELF
v_gene: TRBV19; CDR3aa: ASSIVRLLTYNEQF